The 7 T cell receptor beta chains below come from one sample, sequenced in a study of vaccination and CD4 T cells after COVID-19. Treatment specified: approximately nine-day PBMC culture with coronavirus spike peptide pools or control peptides (ViraFEST assay). These TCRs' antigens remain unknown. Cultured CD4+ T-cell DNA underwent Oncomine TCR Beta short-read sequencing. TCRdb processed the PCR reads anew with MiXCR; each CDR3 protein has one entry. Of approximately 14,000 distinct CDR3 sequences detected, 28% appear once; the ten largest clones hold about a sixth. Sequencing was done on a sample of cultured CD4+ T cells from blood. The receptors were sampled from a human donor with COVID-19.

This clonotype was observed a handful of times. The V call is TRBV7-2, the J call TRBJ2-3; a possible D gene is TRBD2 (7 bases). Trimming stripped 3 bases from V and 0 bases from J, with 10 bases between. The CDR3 covers 15 residues. Germline V gene lookup returns CDR1 SGHTA and CDR2 FQGNSA. The CDR3 nucleotides are TGTGCCAGCAGCTTCGGGGGGCCGAGCACAGATACGCAGTATTTT. Translation gives CASSFGGPSTDTQYF.

V and J are TRBV28 and TRBJ2-5; perhaps TRBD1 as D (6 bases). V dropped 6 bases and J dropped 2 bases, with 13 bases sitting between them. Germline CDR1 and CDR2: MDHEN and SYDVKM. The CDR3 totals 14 residues. The CDR3 loop reads CASRRDTRQETQYF. The CDR3 DNA reads as TGTGCCAGCAGAAGGGACACAAGGCAAGAGACCCAGTACTTC.

V is TRBV6-2 or TRBV6-3 and J is TRBJ1-1; possible D gene TRBD1, 6 bases. V was cut by 6 bases and J by 12 bases, with 20 bases left in between. In germline, CDR1 is MNHEY, CDR2 SVGEGT. CDR3 length: 13 amino acids. The chain's CDR3 is CASRQGDIKAPFF. CDR3 in DNA: TGTGCCAGCAGACAAGGGGACATAAAAGCTCCTTTCTTT.

The CDR3: CASSLGGWDRTYNEQFF. Here the CDR3 DNA reads TGTGCCAGCAGCTTAGGAGGGTGGGACAGGACCTACAATGAGCAGTTCTTC. The chain links TRBV7-2 to TRBJ2-1, with 8 bases lining up with TRBD1. Losses at the gene ends were 1 base for V and 2 bases for J; bases not matched to a gene: 7. Germline CDR1 SGHTA, CDR2 FQGNSA. The CDR3 extends over 17 amino acids.

The chain has TRBV24-1 and TRBJ2-6; possible D gene TRBD1, 5 bases. Trimming cost V 3 bases and J 0 bases, with 14 bases left between them. The CDR3 has 18 amino acids. Germline-derived CDR1 and CDR2 are KGHDR and SFDVKD. The CDR3 is CATSDGHTASSGANVLTF. The CDR3 coding sequence is TGTGCCACCAGTGATGGACATACTGCGAGCTCTGGGGCCAACGTCCTGACTTTC.

This clonotype was found a few times. J is TRBJ2-7 and V is TRBV7-9; maybe TRBD2 (5 bases). The germline gives CDR1 SEHNR, CDR2 FQNEAQ (reference sequence). Between the trimmed V and J ends, which lost 5 bases and 6 bases, there was a span of 14 bases. The CDR3 length is 13 residues. CDR3 protein: CASSRPPGTEQYF. As DNA, the CDR3 is TGTGCCAGCAGCCGACCGCCGGGAACCGAGCAGTACTTC.

There are a few counts of this clonotype. The gene calls are TRBV20-1 and TRBJ1-1; perhaps TRBD1 as D (5 bases). CDR1 DFQATT and CDR2 SNEGSKA come from the germline V gene (reference sequence). The V and J ends lost 6 bases and 3 bases respectively, with 20 bases between them. This CDR3 contains 15 residues. In DNA, the CDR3 is TGCAGTGCGGACACGGGGAGGTCCTCGTACACTGAAGCTTTCTTT. Translating gives CSADTGRSSYTEAFF.